These T cell receptor beta chains were read from a single sample in a study of control samples from healthy donors and cancer patients. Method: immunoSEQ multiplex PCR; TCRdb's copy keeps in-frame clones and lacks some. The repertoire holds 95,000 to 130,000 clones, 80% to 90% seen once, with approximately 1.1% in the top ten. The sample comprised PBMCs. Receptor source: a woman aged 50 to 65 with colorectal cancer. Both conserved end residues are part of each CDR3. The D gene is left open where the match is weak. Expanded clones are given a class, and other clones once, few, many or no size at all.

DNA,CDR3,D,J,size,V
TGTGCCAGCAGCTTACTAGCTTTTGGGCGTAAGGACGAGCAGTACTTC,CASSLLAFGRKDEQYF,.,TRBJ2-7,.,TRBV2
TGTGCCAGCAGCCCCCGAGAGGGGGGACGCACAGATACGCAGTATTTT,CASSPREGGRTDTQYF,.,TRBJ2-3,.,TRBV9
TGTGCCAGCAGCTTTAGGAGGGGACTAGCGGTGGATGAGCAGTTCTTC,CASSFRRGLAVDEQFF,TRBD2,TRBJ2-1,.,TRBV7-2
TGTGCCAGCAGCTTGGGCCGGGATGGAGCTTTCTTT,CASSLGRDGAFF,.,TRBJ1-1,.,TRBV5-8
TGCAGCGTTTCCAGGACAGGGGCGGGTGGCTACACCTTC,CSVSRTGAGGYTF,TRBD1,TRBJ1-2,.,TRBV29-1
TGTGCCAGCAGTGACTCTCCAGGGGGTTCACCCCTCCACTTT,CASSDSPGGSPLHF,TRBD1,TRBJ1-6,.,TRBV6-4
TGTGCCAGTAGTATCCACGGGGGGAGAACGCAAGGAGAGACCCAGTACTTC,CASSIHGGRTQGETQYF,TRBD2,TRBJ2-5,few,TRBV19
TGTGCCAGCAGAAGGTCCGGGACGGATATTGGAGCTTTCTTT,CASRRSGTDIGAFF,.,TRBJ1-1,.,TRBV6-5
TGTGCCAGTAGTGCTCCGTCGGGAGGGGGTTTGCAGCCCCAGCATTTT,CASSAPSGGGLQPQHF,.,TRBJ1-5,.,TRBV19
TGTGCCAGTAGTATAGTTGGCGGATACATCAGCTCCTACAATGAGCAGTTCTTC,CASSIVGGYISSYNEQFF,.,TRBJ2-1,.,TRBV19
TGCAGCGCGAAAACGGGACTAGCGGACAATGAGCAGTTCTTC,CSAKTGLADNEQFF,TRBD2,TRBJ2-1,.,TRBV29-1
TGTGCCAGCAGTGACTATCCCGGCCGAGGGCGGGTCACCGGGGAGCTGTTTTTT,CASSDYPGRGRVTGELFF,.,TRBJ2-2,.,TRBV6-4
TGTGCCAGCGGGGACTCAGGGGAGGGTCGTCAGCCCCAGCATTTT,CASGDSGEGRQPQHF,.,TRBJ1-5,.,TRBV3-1/TRBV3-2
TGTGCCAGCAGTGAATCTCGCCAGGTCTATGGCTACACCTTC,CASSESRQVYGYTF,.,TRBJ1-2,.,TRBV2
TGTGCCAGTAGTATCCCTGACACCATCCTCTCCTATGGCTACACCTTC,CASSIPDTILSYGYTF,.,TRBJ1-2,.,TRBV19
TGTGCCAGCAGCTCTCATCACGGAGCTTTCTTT,CASSSHHGAFF,.,TRBJ1-1,.,TRBV7-8
TGTGCCAGCAGTTACTCCAAAGGGAGGGGGAATGAAAAACTGTTTTTT,CASSYSKGRGNEKLFF,.,TRBJ1-4,few,TRBV6-6
TGTGCCAGCAAGGTGGGGACTGCCACAGATACGCAGTATTTT,CASKVGTATDTQYF,.,TRBJ2-3,.,TRBV2
TGTGCCAGCAGCCTCAGGGACAACATGAACACTGAAGCTTTCTTT,CASSLRDNMNTEAFF,.,TRBJ1-1,.,TRBV3-1/TRBV3-2
TGTGCCATCAGTGATTTAACGGGTAATCAGCCCCAGCATTTT,CAISDLTGNQPQHF,.,TRBJ1-5,once,TRBV10-3
TGTGCCAGCAGCTCAACCGGGACTAGCGGATCGCGGTCCTACGAGCAGTACTTC,CASSSTGTSGSRSYEQYF,TRBD2,TRBJ2-7,.,TRBV5-8
TGTGCCAGCAGAACCGGGACAGGCTACAATGAGCAGTTCTTC,CASRTGTGYNEQFF,TRBD1,TRBJ2-1,.,TRBV27
TGTGCCAGCAGTCAGGACAGGGCCCCGTACTTC,CASSQDRAPYF,TRBD1,TRBJ2-7,.,TRBV2
TGTGCCAGCAGCTCTGGGCGGGGGGGTTACGAGCAGTACTTC,CASSSGRGGYEQYF,TRBD2,TRBJ2-7,once,TRBV7-8
TGCAGTGCTAGTGCCCCAGAAGAGACCCAGTACTTC,CSASAPEETQYF,.,TRBJ2-5,once,TRBV20-1
TGTGCCAGCAGTGAGGGGGGCAGCCCCAGGGAGACCCAGTACTTC,CASSEGGSPRETQYF,.,TRBJ2-5,few,TRBV2
TGTGCCAGCAGCGAGACAGTCGATAATCAGCCCCAGCATTTT,CASSETVDNQPQHF,.,TRBJ1-5,.,TRBV9
TGCGCCAGCAGCTTGGACAGGGGGCACGCCGGGGAGCTGTTTTTT,CASSLDRGHAGELFF,TRBD1,TRBJ2-2,once,TRBV5-1
TGCAGCGTTGGTACAACAGGGGGCTACACCTTC,CSVGTTGGYTF,.,TRBJ1-2,.,TRBV29-1
TGTGCCAGCAGCTTCTCAGGGGGGGATACGCAGTATTTT,CASSFSGGDTQYF,.,TRBJ2-3,.,TRBV7-3
TGTGCCAGCAGCCCCCAACCGGGACTAGCGGTTGGTGAGCAGTTCTTC,CASSPQPGLAVGEQFF,TRBD2,TRBJ2-1,.,TRBV7-8
TGTGCCAGCAGTTTAAGCCGGGGACAGACGGGGGAGCAGTACTTC,CASSLSRGQTGEQYF,.,TRBJ2-5,.,TRBV28
TGTGCCATCAGGGGCCAGGAGAATGAAAAACTGTTTTTT,CAIRGQENEKLFF,.,TRBJ1-4,.,TRBV10-3
TGTGCCAGCAGCATCGCTAGCGGGGACACCGGGGAGCTGTTTTTT,CASSIASGDTGELFF,.,TRBJ2-2,.,TRBV21-1
TGTGCCAGCAGGACAGGGGTGTTGTCTAATGAAAAACTGTTTTTT,CASRTGVLSNEKLFF,TRBD1,TRBJ1-4,.,TRBV2
TGTGCCAGCAGCAAATCCCGACAGCCGGGGGAGAAAAAACTGTTTTTT,CASSKSRQPGEKKLFF,.,TRBJ1-4,.,TRBV21-1
TGTGCCAGCAGCCAAACACAGATTAACACTGAAGCTTTCTTT,CASSQTQINTEAFF,.,TRBJ1-1,once,TRBV16
TGTGCCACCAGTGACCATCGGGGTGCTGAAGCTTTCTTT,CATSDHRGAEAFF,.,TRBJ1-1,.,TRBV24-1
TGTGCCAGCAGCTCAGACTACTCTGGGGCCAACGTCCTGACTTTC,CASSSDYSGANVLTF,.,TRBJ2-6,.,TRBV5-8